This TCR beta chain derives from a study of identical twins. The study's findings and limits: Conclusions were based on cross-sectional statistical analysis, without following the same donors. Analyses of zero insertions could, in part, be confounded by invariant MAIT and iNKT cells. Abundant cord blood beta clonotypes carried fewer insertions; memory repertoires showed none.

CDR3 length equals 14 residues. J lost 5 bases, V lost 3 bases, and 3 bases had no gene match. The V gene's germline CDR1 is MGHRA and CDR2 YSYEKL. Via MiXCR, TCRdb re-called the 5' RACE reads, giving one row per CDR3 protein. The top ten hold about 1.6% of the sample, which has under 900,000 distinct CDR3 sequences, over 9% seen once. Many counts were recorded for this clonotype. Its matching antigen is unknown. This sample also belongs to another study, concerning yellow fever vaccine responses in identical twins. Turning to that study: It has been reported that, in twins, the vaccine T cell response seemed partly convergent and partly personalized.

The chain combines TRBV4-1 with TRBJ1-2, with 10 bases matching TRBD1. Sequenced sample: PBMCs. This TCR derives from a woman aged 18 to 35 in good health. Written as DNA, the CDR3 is TGCGCCAGCAGCCACTCGGGACAGGGGTATGGCTACACCTTC. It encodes CASSHSGQGYGYTF.